Described below is a single TCR beta chain sequence and its context. These data are taken from a study of blood T cell repertoires in COVID-19. This table comes from immunoSEQ multiplex PCR, and its TCRdb copy is limited to in-frame clones, with some not included. The sample has about 180,000 clones; more than 70% are singletons. CDR3 size: 13 residues. Unmatched junction bases numbered 4, after V lost 4 bases and J lost 8 bases. The germline V gene has CDR1 SNHLY and CDR2 FYNNEI. What was sequenced was peripheral blood. The J gene is TRBJ1-3, the V gene TRBV2; the match to TRBD1 covers 8 bases. This TCR was recovered from a woman aged 25 to 39 with acute or convalescent COVID-19. The CDR3 spells CASSAQGGDTIYF. The CDR3 DNA is TGTGCCAGCAGTGCACAGGGGGGAGACACCATATATTTT.